One sample yielded the 25 T cell receptor beta chains listed below, sequenced in a study of vaccination effects on CD4 cells after COVID-19. Sequencing was performed with immunoSEQ multiplex PCR; in TCRdb, only in-frame clones are kept and a portion is missing. Of more than 60,000 clones detected, 70% to 75% appear once; the ten largest clones hold approximately 2%. Antigens of these TCRs are unknown. Scientists isolated CD4+ T cells after a roughly 10-day culture period ended. Two doses of either BNT162b2 or mRNA-1273 were given to each participant. This specimen consisted of CD4+ T cells from PBMCs cultured without peptide, obtained after COVID-19 vaccination. The receptors shown here come from a human donor who received a COVID-19 vaccine.

The chain combines TRBV6-2 or TRBV6-3 with TRBJ2-7; a weak D match, TRBD1 (6 bases). The CDR3 consists of 15 residues. V dropped 5 bases and J dropped 0 bases, with 14 bases sitting between them. Germline V CDR1 and CDR2: MNHEY, SVGEGT. The CDR3 reads CASSDTGSSSYEQYV. The CDR3 DNA reads as TGTGCCAGCAGTGACACAGGGAGCAGCTCCTACGAGCAGTACGTC.

This clone was found a few times. The V gene is TRBV14, the J gene TRBJ1-2; D is uncertain. Trimming stripped 4 bases from V and 4 bases from J, with 10 bases between. Germline-derived CDR1 and CDR2 are SGHDN and FVKESK. The CDR3 consists of 13 residues. CDR3 DNA sequence: TGTGCCAGCAGCCCCGAGACGGCCTATGGCTACACCTTC. Encoded protein: CASSPETAYGYTF.

The chain links TRBV9 to TRBJ2-5; tentative D call: TRBD1 (5 bases). The CDR3 loop spans 14 amino acids. Germline V lookup: CDR1 SGDLS, CDR2 YYNGEE. V lost 3 bases and J 0 bases, leaving 9 bases between the germline ends. CDR3 coding DNA: TGTGCCAGCAGCGCAGGGCTCTACCAAGAGACCCAGTACTTC. Amino acids: CASSAGLYQETQYF.

This clone was counted only a few times. The rearrangement joins TRBV2 to TRBJ1-1; a possible D gene is TRBD1 (5 bases). The CDR3 loop spans 13 amino acids. Trimming pared 9 bases from V and 4 bases from J, leaving 15 bases between. Per the germline V gene, CDR1 is SNHLY and CDR2 is FYNNEI. In DNA form, the CDR3 reads TGTGCCAGTGGGGGGAAATTAGGCACTGAAGCTTTCTTT. Amino acid sequence: CASGGKLGTEAFF.

V is TRBV9 and J is TRBJ1-2; a possible D gene is TRBD1 (5 bases). V dropped 2 bases and J dropped 5 bases, with 16 bases sitting between them. Germline V CDR1 and CDR2: SGDLS, YYNGEE. The CDR3 is 15 amino acids. CDR3 residues: CASSVSGTAGYGYTF. CDR3 sequence (DNA): TGTGCCAGCAGCGTCTCGGGGACGGCGGGGTATGGCTACACCTTC.

J is TRBJ2-1 and V is TRBV7-3, with D possibly TRBD2 on 5 matching bases. Germline-derived CDR1 and CDR2 are SGHTA and FQGTGA. V lost 2 bases to trimming and J lost 6 bases, with 14 bases between them. The CDR3 has 15 amino acids. This CDR3 is CASSLEGSGVNEQFF. The CDR3 nucleotides are TGTGCCAGCAGCTTAGAGGGTTCCGGGGTCAATGAGCAGTTCTTC. The full variable domain, with the rest looked up from reference TRBV7-3 and TRBJ2-1, is GAGVSQTPSNKVTEKGKYVELRCDPISGHTALYWYRQSLGQGPEFLIYFQGTGAADDSGLPNDRFFAVRPEGSVSTLKIQRTERGDSAVYLCASSLEGSGVNEQFFGPGTRLTVL.

The V gene is TRBV4-3, the J gene TRBJ2-2; TRBD1 aligns across 9 bases. The CDR3 extends over 15 amino acids. Trimming removed 3 bases from V and 6 bases from J; junction bases left unmatched: 5. Germline values: CDR1 LGHNA, CDR2 YSLEER. CDR3 amino acids: CASSQARQGAGELFF. CDR3 DNA: TGCGCCAGCAGCCAGGCGCGACAGGGGGCCGGGGAGCTGTTTTTT.

V and J are TRBV3-1 (or the pseudogene TRBV3-2) and TRBJ1-1, with D hard to call. This CDR3 region has 16 residues. CDR1 and CDR2 (germline): LGHDT, YNNKEL (reference sequence). The V and J ends lost 0 bases and 3 bases respectively, with 14 bases between them. CDR3 in DNA: TGTGCCAGCAGCCAAGATCGTCCGGATGCCTACACTGAAGCTTTCTTT. This sequence encodes CASSQDRPDAYTEAFF.

The V call is TRBV5-1, the J call TRBJ1-1; D not certain. The CDR3 is 14 residues long. Trimming took 7 bases from V and 0 from J, leaving 13 bases between them. CDR1 and CDR2 from the germline V gene are SGHRS and YFSETQ. The DNA for the CDR3 is TGCGCCAGCGCCAAAATCGCCCTGAACACTGAAGCTTTCTTT. This encodes CASAKIALNTEAFF.

The V and J genes are TRBV5-1 and TRBJ2-5, with 10 positions matching TRBD1. With 4 bases clipped from V and 4 bases from J, the junction kept 1 base outside the gene matches. Per germline, CDR1 SGHRS and CDR2 YFSETQ. The CDR3 spans 13 residues. CDR3 in amino acids: CASSRDRGETQYF. In DNA form, the CDR3 reads TGCGCCAGCAGCCGGGACAGGGGAGAGACCCAGTACTTC.

This sequence joins TRBV2 and TRBJ1-2, with 9 nucleotides matching TRBD1. J was trimmed by 8 bases and V by 7 bases; bases with no gene match: 11. This CDR3 has 14 amino acids. Germline CDR1 and CDR2: SNHLY and FYNNEI. CDR3 in amino acids: CASTTRQGVIGYTF. CDR3 nucleotide sequence: TGTGCCAGCACCACCCGACAGGGGGTAATCGGCTACACCTTC.

The chain is built from TRBV21-1 and TRBJ1-3. TRBV21-1 is a pseudogene segment. The CDR3 is 15 residues long. CDR3 nucleotide sequence: TGTGCCAGCAGCAAATTGGCCAGCGCAGGAAACACCATATATTTT. Translating it yields CASSKLASAGNTIYF.

The chain's CDR3 is CAQYEQYV. The CDR3 DNA is TGTGCCCAGTACGAGCAGTACGTC. The chain combines TRBV19 with TRBJ2-7; D uncertain. The CDR3 totals 8 residues. The germline CDR1 and CDR2 sequences are LNHDA and SQIVND (reference sequence). Trimming took off 11 bases at V and 4 bases at J, with 3 bases between the two ends.

The V and J genes are TRBV9 and TRBJ1-2; TRBD1 agrees at 7 bases. Losses at the gene ends were 4 bases for V and 3 bases for J; bases not matched to a gene: 9. This CDR3 is built from 15 residues. Germline CDR1 and CDR2: SGDLS and YYNGEE. CDR3 protein: CASSLGTAKDYGYTF. The CDR3 nucleotides are TGTGCCAGCAGCTTGGGGACAGCCAAGGACTATGGCTACACCTTC.

The CDR3 DNA reads TGTGCCAGCAGACTCCATGGGGAGGCCTATGGCTACACCTTC. Translating it yields CASRLHGEAYGYTF. The J gene is TRBJ1-2, the V gene TRBV6-5; D gene unclear. V lost 6 bases and J lost 4, with 15 bases in between. CDR1 MNHEY and CDR2 SVGAGI come from the germline V gene. This CDR3 is built from 14 residues.

The chain couples TRBV7-2 to TRBJ1-3; a possible D gene is TRBD1 (6 bases). The CDR3 loop spans 14 amino acids. Between the trimmed V and J ends, which lost 3 bases and 10 bases, there was a span of 16 bases. CDR1 SGHTA and CDR2 FQGNSA come from the germline V gene. CDR3 sequence reads: CASSLQGSGYTIYF. The CDR3 coding sequence is TGTGCCAGCAGCTTGCAGGGGTCGGGATATACCATATATTTT. The full variable domain, its missing parts supplied by reference TRBV7-2 and TRBJ1-3, is GAGVSQSPSNKVTEKGKDVELRCDPISGHTALYWYRQSLGQGLEFLIYFQGNSAPDKSGLPSDRFSAERTGGSVSTLTIQRTQQEDSAVYLCASSLQGSGYTIYFGEGSWLTVV.

This chain uses TRBV4-1 with TRBJ1-4; TRBD1 matches 9 bases. V lost 1 base, J lost 7 bases, and 10 bases stayed unmatched. Germline CDR1 reads MGHRA; CDR2 reads YSYEKL. The CDR3 length is 17 residues. In nucleotides, the CDR3 is TGCGCCAGCAGCCAAGCCTACTACAGGGGACAGGGTGAAAAACTGTTTTTT. This encodes CASSQAYYRGQGEKLFF.

The chain has TRBV6-5 and TRBJ1-1; 7 nucleotides match TRBD1. Germline trimming cut 8 bases from V and 5 bases from J; bases unmatched to any gene: 11. This CDR3 is built from 14 residues. CDR1 is MNHEY, CDR2 SVGAGI, per germline. CDR3 residues: CASGGTGVITEAFF. For the CDR3, the DNA is TGTGCCAGCGGGGGAACAGGGGTGATTACTGAAGCTTTCTTT.

V and J are TRBV3-1 (or the pseudogene TRBV3-2) and TRBJ2-3; 9 bases align to TRBD2. The CDR3 totals 16 residues. V shed 3 bases and J 7 bases; nucleotides not matched to a gene: 11. Germline V gives CDR1 LGHDT, CDR2 YNNKEL (reference sequence). The CDR3 loop reads CASSHGAGGRFNTQYF. The CDR3 DNA reads as TGTGCCAGCAGCCACGGAGCGGGGGGCCGGTTTAATACGCAGTATTTT.

The chain combines TRBV28 with TRBJ1-6; D perhaps matches TRBD1 (5 bases). The V end lost 7 bases, the J end lost 7 bases, and 14 bases lay between the germline ends. Looked up from germline, CDR1 is MDHEN and CDR2 is SYDVKM. The CDR3 contains 14 residues. CDR3 in DNA: TGTGCCAGCAACTCGAGGGGCACCAATTCACCCCTCCACTTT. Residues: CASNSRGTNSPLHF.

The CDR3 DNA is TGTGCCAGCAGCTTGTTCTCGAACACTGAAGCTTTCTTT. Residues: CASSLFSNTEAFF. The chain joins TRBV5-4 to TRBJ1-1, with D unclear. The CDR3 is 13 amino acids. From germline, CDR1 is SGHNT and CDR2 YYREEE (reference sequence). The V end lost 1 base, the J end lost 1 base, and 5 bases lay between the germline ends.

CDR3: CASSLGPGESNQPQHF. CDR3 nucleotides: TGTGCCAGCAGCTTAGGGCCAGGGGAGAGCAATCAGCCCCAGCATTTT. The chain recombines TRBV7-6 with TRBJ1-5; perhaps TRBD1 as D (6 bases). CDR3 length equals 16 residues. The germline gives CDR1 SGHVS, CDR2 FNYEAQ. Trimming left V 1 base short and J 1 base short, with 11 bases between.

J is TRBJ1-5 and V is TRBV24-1, with D possibly being TRBD1 (5 bases). Between the trimmed V and J ends, which lost 4 bases and 3 bases, there was a span of 15 bases. Per germline, CDR1 KGHDR and CDR2 SFDVKD. The CDR3 extends over 16 amino acids. The CDR3 region has the DNA TGTGCCACCAGTGAACCCGTTGAAGGGGTCAATCAGCCCCAGCATTTT. Translating it yields CATSEPVEGVNQPQHF.

This chain uses TRBV6-4 with TRBJ2-1; TRBD1 matches at 8 bases. Germline V gives CDR1 MRHNA, CDR2 SNTAGT. V lost 5 bases and J lost 8; bases outside the gene matches: 11. This CDR3 spans 15 amino acids. This chain's CDR3 is CASSFQGALSYEQFF. CDR3 sequence (DNA): TGTGCCAGCAGTTTTCAGGGGGCATTATCCTATGAGCAGTTCTTC.

V usage is TRBV18 and J usage is TRBJ1-6, with a tentative D call TRBD1 (6 bases). V lost 6 bases to trimming and J lost 5 bases, with 11 bases between them. This CDR3 is built from 14 residues. Germline V CDR1 and CDR2: KGHSH, LQKENI. CDR3 loop: CASSRDIDNSPLHF. For the CDR3, the DNA is TGTGCCAGCTCCCGGGACATTGATAATTCACCCCTCCACTTT.